This TCR beta chain was retrieved from a study of CD8 T cells in ankylosing spondylitis. Notes on the study in general: A TCR beta motif of eight highly homologous variants appeared characteristic of ankylosing spondylitis blood.

Germline assignment: CDR1 SQVTM and CDR2 ANQGSEA. The CDR3 extends over 12 amino acids. V was shortened by 6 bases and J by 4 bases, with 10 bases between the two germline ends. This clonotype was counted ten times or more. As yet, its antigen is unknown. Via MiXCR, TCRdb re-called the 5' RACE reads, giving one row per CDR3 protein. The sample consists of a few hundred thousand distinct CDR3 sequences, 7.3% of them appearing once. This sequence joins TRBV29-1 and TRBJ2-4, with D possibly TRBD2 on 5 matching bases. The sample consisted of blood, either unsorted or a sorted T cell fraction (not recorded which). The receptor's source is a male donor with ankylosing spondylitis. In nucleotides, the CDR3 is TGCAGCGTAAGGGAGATGAAAAACATTCAGTACTTC. Its protein product is CSVREMKNIQYF.